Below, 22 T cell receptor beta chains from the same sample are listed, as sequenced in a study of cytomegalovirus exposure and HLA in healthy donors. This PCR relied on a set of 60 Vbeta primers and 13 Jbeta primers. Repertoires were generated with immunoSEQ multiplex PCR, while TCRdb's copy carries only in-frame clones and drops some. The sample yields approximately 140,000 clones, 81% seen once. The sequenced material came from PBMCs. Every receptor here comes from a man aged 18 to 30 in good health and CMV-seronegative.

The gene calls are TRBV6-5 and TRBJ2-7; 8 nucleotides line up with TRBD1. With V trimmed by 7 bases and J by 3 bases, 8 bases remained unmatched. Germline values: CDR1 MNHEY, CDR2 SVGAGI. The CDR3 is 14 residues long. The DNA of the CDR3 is TGTGCCAGCAAGATGACAGGGGAAAGCTACGAGCAGTACTTC. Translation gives CASKMTGESYEQYF.

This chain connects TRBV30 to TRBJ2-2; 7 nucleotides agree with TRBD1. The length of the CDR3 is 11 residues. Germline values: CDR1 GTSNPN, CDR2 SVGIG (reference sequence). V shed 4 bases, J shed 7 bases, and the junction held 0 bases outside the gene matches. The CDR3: CAWTGGGELFF. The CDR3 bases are TGTGCCTGGACAGGGGGCGGGGAGCTGTTTTTT.

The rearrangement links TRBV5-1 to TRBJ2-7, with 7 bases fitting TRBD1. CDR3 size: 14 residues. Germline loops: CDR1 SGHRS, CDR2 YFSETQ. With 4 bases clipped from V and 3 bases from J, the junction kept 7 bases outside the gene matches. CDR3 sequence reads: CASSTRTGDYEQYF. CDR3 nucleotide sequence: TGCGCCAGCAGCACACGGACAGGAGACTACGAGCAGTACTTC.

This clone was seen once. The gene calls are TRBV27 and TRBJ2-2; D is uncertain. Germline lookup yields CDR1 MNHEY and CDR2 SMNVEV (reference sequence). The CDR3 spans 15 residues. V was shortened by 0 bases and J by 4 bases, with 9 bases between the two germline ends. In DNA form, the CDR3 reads TGTGCCAGCAGTTTATCCGGCGGATCCACCGGGGAGCTGTTTTTT. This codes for CASSLSGGSTGELFF.

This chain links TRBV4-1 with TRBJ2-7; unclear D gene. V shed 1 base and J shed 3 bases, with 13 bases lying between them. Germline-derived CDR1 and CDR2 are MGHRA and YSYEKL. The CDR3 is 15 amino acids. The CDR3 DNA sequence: TGCGCCAGCAGCCAAGGAGAAGCAGCGCTCTACGAGCAGTACTTC. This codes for CASSQGEAALYEQYF.

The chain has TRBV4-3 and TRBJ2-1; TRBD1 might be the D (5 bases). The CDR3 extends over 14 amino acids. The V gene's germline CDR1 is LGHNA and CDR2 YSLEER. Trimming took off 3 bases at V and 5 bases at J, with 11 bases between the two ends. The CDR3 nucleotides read TGCGCCAGCAGCCAGGGGCCCGGCGACAATGAGCAGTTCTTC. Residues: CASSQGPGDNEQFF.

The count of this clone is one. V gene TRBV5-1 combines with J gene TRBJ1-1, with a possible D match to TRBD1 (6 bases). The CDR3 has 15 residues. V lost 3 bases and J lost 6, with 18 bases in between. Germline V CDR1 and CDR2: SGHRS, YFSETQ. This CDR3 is CASSSEGQPAAEAFF. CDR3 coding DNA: TGCGCCAGCAGCTCGGAAGGACAGCCGGCGGCTGAAGCTTTCTTT.

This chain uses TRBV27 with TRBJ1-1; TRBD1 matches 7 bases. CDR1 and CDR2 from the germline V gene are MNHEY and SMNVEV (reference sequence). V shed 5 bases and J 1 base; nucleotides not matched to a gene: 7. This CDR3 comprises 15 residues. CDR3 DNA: TGTGCCAGCAGTGAGGGACAGCTAGGGAACACTGAAGCTTTCTTT. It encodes CASSEGQLGNTEAFF.

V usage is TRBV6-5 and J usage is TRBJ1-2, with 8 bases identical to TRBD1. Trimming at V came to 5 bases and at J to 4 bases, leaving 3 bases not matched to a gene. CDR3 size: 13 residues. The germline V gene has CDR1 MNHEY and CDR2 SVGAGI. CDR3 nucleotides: TGTGCCAGCAGTAAGGGACAGGTCTATGGCTACACCTTC. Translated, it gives CASSKGQVYGYTF.

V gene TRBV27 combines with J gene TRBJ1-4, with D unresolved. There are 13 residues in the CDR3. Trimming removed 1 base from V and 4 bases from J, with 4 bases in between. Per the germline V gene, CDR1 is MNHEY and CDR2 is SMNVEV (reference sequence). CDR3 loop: CASSLWHNEKLFF. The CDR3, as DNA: TGTGCCAGCAGTTTATGGCATAATGAAAAACTGTTTTTT.

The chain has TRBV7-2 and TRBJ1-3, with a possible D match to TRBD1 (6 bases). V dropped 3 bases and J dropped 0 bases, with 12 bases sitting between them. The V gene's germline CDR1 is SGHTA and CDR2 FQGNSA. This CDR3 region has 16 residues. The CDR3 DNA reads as TGTGCCAGCAGCTTTGGACAGACCCGCTCTGGAAACACCATATATTTT. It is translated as CASSFGQTRSGNTIYF.

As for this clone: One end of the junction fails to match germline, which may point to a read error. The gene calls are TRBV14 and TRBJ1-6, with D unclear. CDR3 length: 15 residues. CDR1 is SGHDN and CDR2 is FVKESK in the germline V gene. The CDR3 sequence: CASSQDLGDNSPLHF. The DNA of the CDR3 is TGTGCCAGCAGCCAAGACCTCGGGGATAACTCACCCCTCCACTTT.

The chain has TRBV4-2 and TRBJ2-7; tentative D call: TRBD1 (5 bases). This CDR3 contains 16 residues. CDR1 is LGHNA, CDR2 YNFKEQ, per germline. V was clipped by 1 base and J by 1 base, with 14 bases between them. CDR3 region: CASSQVGQGSSYEQYF. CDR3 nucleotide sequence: TGTGCCAGCAGCCAAGTTGGGCAGGGAAGTTCCTACGAGCAGTACTTC.

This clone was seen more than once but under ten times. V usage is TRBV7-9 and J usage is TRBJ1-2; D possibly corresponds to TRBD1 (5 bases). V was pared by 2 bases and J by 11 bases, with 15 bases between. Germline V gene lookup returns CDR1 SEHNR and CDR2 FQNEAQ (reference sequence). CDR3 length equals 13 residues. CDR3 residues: CASSLIGGRGYTF. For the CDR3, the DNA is TGTGCCAGCAGCTTAATCGGGGGACGAGGATACACCTTC.

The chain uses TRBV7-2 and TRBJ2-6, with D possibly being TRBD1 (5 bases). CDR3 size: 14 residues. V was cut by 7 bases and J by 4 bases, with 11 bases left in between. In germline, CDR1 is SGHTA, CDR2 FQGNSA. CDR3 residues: CASTRDSGANVLTF. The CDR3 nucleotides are TGTGCCAGCACCCGTGACAGCGGGGCCAACGTCCTGACTTTC.

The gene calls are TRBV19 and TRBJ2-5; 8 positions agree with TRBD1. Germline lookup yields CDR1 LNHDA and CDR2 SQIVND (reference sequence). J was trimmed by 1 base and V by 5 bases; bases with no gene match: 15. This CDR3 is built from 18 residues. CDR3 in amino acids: CASSPVDRTGSSQETQYF. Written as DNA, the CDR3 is TGTGCCAGTAGTCCAGTCGATAGGACAGGGAGTAGCCAAGAGACCCAGTACTTC.

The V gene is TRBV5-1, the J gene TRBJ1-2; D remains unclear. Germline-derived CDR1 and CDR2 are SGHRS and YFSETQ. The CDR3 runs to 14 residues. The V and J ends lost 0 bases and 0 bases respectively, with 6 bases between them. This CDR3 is CASSLDSPNYGYTF. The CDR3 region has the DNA TGCGCCAGCAGCTTGGACAGCCCTAACTATGGCTACACCTTC.

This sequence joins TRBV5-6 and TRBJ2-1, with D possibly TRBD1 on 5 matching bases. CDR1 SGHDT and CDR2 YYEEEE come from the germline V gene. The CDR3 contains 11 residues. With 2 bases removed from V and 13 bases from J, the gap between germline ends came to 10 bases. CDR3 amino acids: CASSFGRGQFF. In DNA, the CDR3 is TGTGCCAGCAGCTTCGGTAGGGGCCAGTTCTTC. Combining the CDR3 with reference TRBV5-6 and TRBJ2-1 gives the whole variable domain DAGVTQSPTHLIKTRGQQVTLRCSPKSGHDTVSWYQQALGQGPQFIFQYYEEEERQRGNFPDRFSGHQFPNYSSELNVNALLLGDSALYLCASSFGRGQFFGPGTRLTVL.

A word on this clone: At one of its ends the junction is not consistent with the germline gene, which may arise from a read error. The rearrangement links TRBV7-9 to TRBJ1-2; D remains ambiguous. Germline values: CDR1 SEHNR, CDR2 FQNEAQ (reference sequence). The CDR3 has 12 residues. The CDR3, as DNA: TGTTCCAGCAGCTTTTTTTTGGAGGGCTACACCTTC. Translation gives CSSSFFLEGYTF.

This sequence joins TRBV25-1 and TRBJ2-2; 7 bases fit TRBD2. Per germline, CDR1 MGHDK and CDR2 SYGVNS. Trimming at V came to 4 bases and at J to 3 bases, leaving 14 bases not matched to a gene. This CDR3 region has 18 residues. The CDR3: CASSANRRTSSDTGELFF. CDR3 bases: TGTGCCAGCAGTGCCAACCGACGGACTAGTTCCGACACCGGGGAGCTGTTTTTT. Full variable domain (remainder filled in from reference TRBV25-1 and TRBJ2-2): EADIYQTPRYLVIGTGKKITLECSQTMGHDKMYWYQQDPGMELHLIHYSYGVNSTEKGDLSSESTVSRIRTEHFPLTLESARPSHTSQYLCASSANRRTSSDTGELFFGEGSRLTVL.

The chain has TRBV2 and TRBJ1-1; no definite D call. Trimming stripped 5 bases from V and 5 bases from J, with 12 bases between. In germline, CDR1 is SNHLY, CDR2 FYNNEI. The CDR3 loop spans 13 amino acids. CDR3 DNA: TGTGCCAGCAGTTACGCGGGAATTACTGAAGCTTTCTTT. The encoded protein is CASSYAGITEAFF. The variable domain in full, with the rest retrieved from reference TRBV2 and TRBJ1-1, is EPEVTQTPSHQVTQMGQEVILRCVPISNHLYFYWYRQILGQKVEFLVSFYNNEISEKSEIFDDQFSVERPDGSNFTLKIRSTKLEDSAMYFCASSYAGITEAFFGQGTRLTVV.

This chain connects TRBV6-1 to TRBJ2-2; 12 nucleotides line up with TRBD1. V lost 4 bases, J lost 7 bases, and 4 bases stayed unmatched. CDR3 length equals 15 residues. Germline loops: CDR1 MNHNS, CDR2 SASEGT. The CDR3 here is CASSAGTGGGGELFF. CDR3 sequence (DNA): TGTGCCAGCAGTGCTGGGACAGGGGGCGGCGGGGAGCTGTTTTTT.